This TCR beta chain was sequenced during a study of T cells in Graves' hyperthyroidism and ophthalmopathy. Overall study context: Any treatment followed the collection of peripheral blood at initial diagnosis.

Fresh peripheral blood, about 10 ml of it, supplied the PBMCs. Per germline, CDR1 LNHNV and CDR2 YYDKDF (reference sequence). After removal of 0 bases from V and 6 bases from J, the junction contained 7 bases not matched to a gene. This CDR3 has 15 amino acids. TCR beta CDR3 region amplification was performed from RNA transcripts. The TCR CDR3 was amplified in a first-round RT-PCR using the HTBI primer set. TCRdb reprocessed the multiplex PCR reads with MiXCR, giving one entry per CDR3 protein. Here the sample spans hundreds of thousands of distinct CDR3 sequences, 20% being singletons. The sample taken for sequencing was blood. The receptor comes from a man between 40 and 49 years old with Graves' ophthalmopathy. This sequence joins TRBV15 and TRBJ1-2; TRBD1 matches 7 bases. The DNA of the CDR3 is TGTGCCACCAGCAGAGATCAGGGGACAGCGGATGGCTACACCTTC. It yields the protein CATSRDQGTADGYTF.